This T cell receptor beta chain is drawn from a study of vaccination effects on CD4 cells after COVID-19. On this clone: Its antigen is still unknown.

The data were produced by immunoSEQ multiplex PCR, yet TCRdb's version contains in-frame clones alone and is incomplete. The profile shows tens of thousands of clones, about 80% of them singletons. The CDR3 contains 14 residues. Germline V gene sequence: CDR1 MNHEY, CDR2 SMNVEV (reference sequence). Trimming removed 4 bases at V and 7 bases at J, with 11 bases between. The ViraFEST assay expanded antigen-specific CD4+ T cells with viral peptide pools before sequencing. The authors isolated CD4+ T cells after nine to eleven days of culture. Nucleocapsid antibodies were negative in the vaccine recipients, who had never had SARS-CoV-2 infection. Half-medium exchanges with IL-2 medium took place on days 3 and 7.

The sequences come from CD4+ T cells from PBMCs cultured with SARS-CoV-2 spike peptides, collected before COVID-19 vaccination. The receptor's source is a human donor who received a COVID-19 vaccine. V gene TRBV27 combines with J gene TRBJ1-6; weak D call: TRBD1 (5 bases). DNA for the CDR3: TGTGCCAGCAGTTATGGGGCAGGGAATTCACCCCTCCACTTT. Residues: CASSYGAGNSPLHF.